A single sample gave rise to the 10 T cell receptor beta chains below, sequenced in a study of blood T cell repertoires in COVID-19. Sequencing used immunoSEQ multiplex PCR; TCRdb keeps in-frame clones, though not all of them. The repertoire has over 150,000 clones, 82% of them found once; the top ten carry 8% to 11%. The material sequenced was peripheral blood. The receptors come from a woman of 80 years or more with active or convalescent COVID-19.

The chain links TRBV9 to TRBJ2-7; 12 nucleotides align to TRBD1. CDR3 size: 16 residues. Germline CDR1 and CDR2: SGDLS and YYNGEE. V lost 2 bases, J lost 3 bases, and 6 bases stayed unmatched. The CDR3 nucleotides read TGTGCCAGCAGCGTTGGGACAGGGGGCGTTGACTACGAGCAGTACTTC. Its translation: CASSVGTGGVDYEQYF.

The gene calls are TRBV10-3 and TRBJ2-5; 9 bases are shared with TRBD1. Germline trimming cut 6 bases from V and 3 bases from J; bases unmatched to any gene: 2. Germline CDR1 is ENHRY and CDR2 is SYGVKD. The CDR3 has 13 amino acids. DNA for the CDR3: TGTGCCATCAGAGGGGACAGGGAAGAGACCCAGTACTTC. Translation: CAIRGDREETQYF.

A single count supports this clone. V is TRBV19 and J is TRBJ2-1, with D possibly being TRBD2 (6 bases). Trimming left V 3 bases short and J 0 bases short, with 12 bases between. Germline lookup yields CDR1 LNHDA and CDR2 SQIVND (reference sequence). The CDR3 spans 16 residues. Here the CDR3 reads CASSIVGGSSYNEQFF. Written as DNA, the CDR3 is TGTGCCAGTAGTATCGTGGGGGGAAGCTCCTACAATGAGCAGTTCTTC. The variable domain in full, completed from reference TRBV19 and TRBJ2-1, reads DGGITQSPKYLFRKEGQNVTLSCEQNLNHDAMYWYRQDPGQGLRLIYYSQIVNDFQKGDIAEGYSVSREKKESFPLTVTSAQKNPTAFYLCASSIVGGSSYNEQFFGPGTRLTVL.

The table lists this clone with a count of one. V usage is TRBV18 and J usage is TRBJ1-1, with TRBD1 as a possible D gene (5 bases). Germline V gives CDR1 KGHSH, CDR2 LQKENI. This CDR3 has 14 residues. Between the trimmed V and J ends, which lost 2 bases and 1 base, there was a span of 8 bases. CDR3 loop: CASSPRQTNTEAFF. The CDR3 DNA reads as TGTGCCAGCTCACCAAGACAGACGAACACTGAAGCTTTCTTT.

V and J are TRBV19 and TRBJ1-6; 7 positions agree with TRBD1. This CDR3 has 14 amino acids. Germline V lookup: CDR1 LNHDA, CDR2 SQIVND (reference sequence). Trimming removed 4 bases from V and 7 bases from J; junction bases left unmatched: 4. The CDR3, as DNA: TGTGCCAGTAGTACCCAGACAGGGAATTCACCCCTCCACTTT. Its translation is CASSTQTGNSPLHF. Together with reference TRBV19 and TRBJ1-6, the CDR3 gives the full variable domain: DGGITQSPKYLFRKEGQNVTLSCEQNLNHDAMYWYRQDPGQGLRLIYYSQIVNDFQKGDIAEGYSVSREKKESFPLTVTSAQKNPTAFYLCASSTQTGNSPLHFGNGTRLTVT.

V gene TRBV30 combines with J gene TRBJ2-1, with TRBD2 identical over 9 bases. Germline loops: CDR1 GTSNPN, CDR2 SVGIG (reference sequence). Trimming at V came to 3 bases and at J to 4 bases, leaving 7 bases not matched to a gene. This CDR3 contains 15 residues. DNA for the CDR3: TGTGCCTGGAGAGCTCCGGGACTAGCTTACAATGAGCAGTTCTTC. Encoded protein: CAWRAPGLAYNEQFF.

The rearrangement uses TRBV5-1 and TRBJ1-2, with D possibly being TRBD1 (6 bases). The CDR3 consists of 13 residues. Germline-derived CDR1 and CDR2 are SGHRS and YFSETQ. The V end lost 4 bases, the J end lost 8 bases, and 15 bases lay between the germline ends. CDR3 loop: CASSLDSLRGYTF. Here the CDR3 DNA reads TGCGCCAGCAGCCTGGACAGTCTGCGCGGCTACACCTTC.

The chain uses TRBV6-6 and TRBJ1-1; maybe TRBD1 (5 bases). Trimming cost V 7 bases and J 5 bases, with 23 bases left between them. Germline values: CDR1 MNHNY, CDR2 SVGAGI (reference sequence). This CDR3 is built from 16 residues. The CDR3 loop is CASNHPAGRGGTEAFF. The CDR3 DNA sequence: TGTGCCAGCAACCACCCAGCGGGTAGGGGAGGAACTGAAGCTTTCTTT.

This clone was seen just once. The chain recombines TRBV15 with TRBJ1-1; D is possibly TRBD1 (5 bases). V shed 1 base and J shed 2 bases, with 5 bases lying between them. Germline CDR1 LNHNV, CDR2 YYDKDF (reference sequence). The CDR3 is made up of 13 amino acids. The CDR3 protein is CATSRGGNTEAFF. In nucleotides, the CDR3 is TGTGCCACCAGCAGAGGGGGCAACACTGAAGCTTTCTTT.

The chain links TRBV29-1 to TRBJ1-1; D is unclear. CDR3 length: 13 residues. The V end lost 3 bases, the J end lost 3 bases, and 11 bases lay between the germline ends. Germline values: CDR1 SQVTM, CDR2 ANQGSEA. The CDR3 DNA reads TGCAGCGTTGACTTCACGGTAGACACTGAAGCTTTCTTT. It is translated as CSVDFTVDTEAFF.